This paragraph covers one TCR beta chain sequence. These data belong to a study of blood T cell repertoires in COVID-19. Study details: Italy, Spain and the United States were the sources of the convalescent and acute COVID-19 samples. T cells, B-cell-depleted T cells, or PBMCs supplied cDNA or gDNA.

Original processing methods: Reference gene primer amplification gave nucleated cell count estimates. Produced via immunoSEQ multiplex PCR; TCRdb's table is partial and in-frame only. That table supplies the V and J calls and clone size; D and trimming were determined from the DNA. The sample yields 150,000 or so clones, 86% seen once. The length of the CDR3 is 18 residues. Unmatched junction bases numbered 10, after V lost 4 bases and J lost 0 bases. The germline V gene has CDR1 LNHDA and CDR2 SQIVND (reference sequence). The gene calls are TRBV19 and TRBJ2-1; 9 nucleotides line up with TRBD1. The source is a man aged 55 to 69 with acute or convalescent COVID-19. Material: peripheral blood. The CDR3 region is CASSKGTGTTSSYNEQFF. CDR3 bases: TGTGCCAGTAGTAAAGGGACAGGGACGACTAGCTCCTACAATGAGCAGTTCTTC.